The 13 T cell receptor beta chains below were found in one sample sequenced in a study of T-cell reconstitution after alpha-beta-depleted transplantation in children. This sample's TCRbeta library carried unique molecular identifier barcodes. MiXCR was run by TCRdb on the PCR reads, yielding one entry per CDR3 protein. The data hold some 43,000 distinct CDR3 sequences, with about 9% observed a single time. The source was PBMCs, mostly from graft donor cells, collected 60 days after TCRalphabeta/CD19-depleted stem cell transplant. The source of these receptors is a male patient aged 2-15 years who had a stem cell transplant for chronic granulomatous disease, so the T cells may come from the graft donor.

The genes are TRBV10-3 and TRBJ2-1, with a tentative D call TRBD1 (6 bases). The CDR3 runs 13 residues. The V end lost 6 bases, the J end lost 8 bases, and 14 bases lay between the germline ends. Germline loops: CDR1 ENHRY, CDR2 SYGVKD. CDR3: CAISTGPVDEQFF. CDR3 coding DNA: TGTGCCATCAGCACAGGGCCGGTCGATGAGCAGTTCTTC.

This clonotype was found many times. The chain recombines TRBV7-8 with TRBJ1-6; D unresolved. Trimming shortened V by 2 bases and J by 6 bases, and 14 bases separated the two germline ends. There are 16 residues in the CDR3. Germline CDR1 and CDR2: SGHVS and FQNEAQ. In nucleotides, the CDR3 is TGTGCCAGCAGCTTAAGGGAGATGGGATTTAATTCACCCCTCCACTTT. Amino acid sequence: CASSLREMGFNSPLHF.

The table lists this clonotype with many counts. The V call is TRBV27, the J call TRBJ2-2; no reliable D call. This CDR3 spans 13 amino acids. Deletions cut 7 bases from V and 4 bases from J, with 10 bases between. Germline CDR1 MNHEY, CDR2 SMNVEV (reference sequence). CDR3 loop: CASKYTGTGELFF. CDR3 in DNA: TGTGCCAGCAAGTATACGGGCACCGGGGAGCTGTTTTTT.

In its sample, this clonotype was seen many times. At one end, the junction sequence differs from germline, possibly due to a read error. V and J are TRBV5-1 and TRBJ2-2, with 13 bases aligning to TRBD2. This CDR3 region has 18 residues. Germline V lookup: CDR1 SGHRS, CDR2 YFSETQ. The CDR3 protein is CASSLLGTSGISTRELFF. The CDR3 DNA is TGCGCCAGCAGCTTGCTCGGGACTAGCGGGATATCCACCAGGGAGCTGTTTTTT.

This clonotype was detected many times. The gene calls are TRBV10-1 and TRBJ2-3, with D perhaps TRBD2 (5 bases). This CDR3 spans 15 amino acids. Trimming removed 5 bases from V and 2 bases from J, with 14 bases in between. CDR1 is WNHNN and CDR2 is SYGVQD in the germline V gene (reference sequence). DNA of the CDR3: TGCGCCAGCAGTCAAAGCGGCACCTACACAGATACGCAGTATTTT. Amino acid sequence: CASSQSGTYTDTQYF.

The chain recombines TRBV28 with TRBJ1-4, with D possibly TRBD1 on 5 matching bases. This CDR3 comprises 13 residues. V lost 6 bases, J lost 8 bases, and 13 bases lay in between. Per germline, CDR1 MDHEN and CDR2 SYDVKM. CDR3 sequence: CASRGQGEEKLFF. DNA of the CDR3: TGTGCCAGCAGGGGCCAAGGGGAAGAAAAACTGTTTTTT.

This clonotype appeared many times. The CDR3 loop reads CASSQVDRGYTF. The CDR3 bases are TGTGCCAGCAGCCAAGTAGACAGGGGCTACACCTTC. This chain uses TRBV4-2 with TRBJ1-2, with D perhaps matching TRBD1 (6 bases). Between the trimmed V and J ends, which lost 1 base and 8 bases, there was a span of 8 bases. The germline gives CDR1 LGHNA, CDR2 YNFKEQ. The CDR3 has 12 amino acids.

This clonotype was seen ten or more times. The J gene is TRBJ2-7, the V gene TRBV5-1, with TRBD1 identical over 10 bases. The V gene's germline CDR1 is SGHRS and CDR2 YFSETQ. The trim removed 0 bases at V and 3 bases at J, leaving 9 bases unmatched. This CDR3 contains 17 residues. In DNA form, the CDR3 reads TGCGCCAGCAGCTTGGGGCCGGACAGGGGGTCCTACTACGAGCAGTACTTC. Amino acids: CASSLGPDRGSYYEQYF.

This clonotype was seen a handful of times. V gene TRBV18 combines with J gene TRBJ2-5; no definite D call. The CDR3 totals 14 residues. V lost 0 bases, J lost 0 bases, and 5 bases lay in between. The germline V gene has CDR1 KGHSH and CDR2 LQKENI. In nucleotides, the CDR3 is TGTGCCAGCTCACCACCTTCACACCAAGAGACCCAGTACTTC. Translating gives CASSPPSHQETQYF.

This clonotype was seen at least ten times. This sequence joins TRBV20-1 and TRBJ2-7, with 11 bases matching TRBD2. This CDR3 contains 15 residues. Trimming at V came to 0 bases and at J to 3 bases, leaving 4 bases not matched to a gene. The germline V gene encodes CDR1 DFQATT and CDR2 SNEGSKA (reference sequence). CDR3 bases: TGCAGTGCTAGAGAAAGCCTAGCGGGAGGCTACGAGCAGTACTTC. Its protein product is CSARESLAGGYEQYF.

This clonotype is medium-sized by share. The V call is TRBV3-1, the J call TRBJ2-5, with D uncertain. CDR3 length: 16 residues. V was clipped by 1 base and J by 0 bases, with 12 bases between them. Germline-derived CDR1 and CDR2 are LGHDT and YNNKEL (reference sequence). The CDR3: CASSQGGSSYQETQYF. CDR3 DNA: TGTGCCAGCAGCCAAGGAGGTAGTTCCTACCAAGAGACCCAGTACTTC.

The chain uses TRBV15 and TRBJ2-7; TRBD2 agrees at 8 bases. After removal of 4 bases from V and 1 base from J, the junction contained 6 bases not matched to a gene. Germline V gives CDR1 LNHNV, CDR2 YYDKDF (reference sequence). This CDR3 comprises 15 residues. The CDR3 DNA reads as TGTGCCACCAGCACCACTAGCGGAGGGTCCTACGAGCAGTACTTC. Its protein is CATSTTSGGSYEQYF.

This clonotype was seen repeatedly, ten times or more. The chain employs TRBV7-2 and TRBJ2-1; 7 bases are shared with TRBD2. CDR1 and CDR2 (germline): SGHTA, FQGNSA. The CDR3 has 16 residues. V gave up 7 bases and J gave up 3 bases; unmatched junction bases: 12. The CDR3 here is CASNNRSLAVYNEQFF. The CDR3 region has the DNA TGTGCCAGCAACAATAGGTCGCTAGCGGTCTACAATGAGCAGTTCTTC. The entire variable domain, with the rest obtained from reference TRBV7-2 and TRBJ2-1, is as follows: GAGVSQSPSNKVTEKGKDVELRCDPISGHTALYWYRQSLGQGLEFLIYFQGNSAPDKSGLPSDRFSAERTGGSVSTLTIQRTQQEDSAVYLCASNNRSLAVYNEQFFGPGTRLTVL.